The TCR beta chain under discussion was sequenced for a study of T cell repertoires in cytomegalovirus infection. Study as a whole: Signatures in public TCR beta sequences pointed to both CMV infection and matching HLA type.

Points from the study as a whole: Cumulative public TCR beta family frequency identified carriers of CMV plus the relevant HLA. There were HLA-C-restricted CMV-specific TCR beta clonotypes dominating the ex vivo response.

This clonotype was detected only a few times. Antigen: not known. TCRdb used MiXCR to reprocess the reads, holding one entry per CDR3 protein. In the table there are 350,000 to 500,000 distinct CDR3 sequences, about a third of which are singletons. This receptor was taken from a human donor in good health (CMV status not recorded). Some clones in this sample may be carry-over from other donors' samples. Material: PBMCs.

This chain's CDR3 is CASSHQWVTVNQPQHF. The DNA for the CDR3 is TGTGCCAGTAGCCACCAGTGGGTTACGGTAAACCAGCCCCAGCATTTT. The chain recombines TRBV19 with TRBJ1-5; D ambiguous. Germline V gene lookup returns CDR1 LNHDA and CDR2 SQIVND (reference sequence). Trimming stripped 6 bases from V and 7 bases from J, with 22 bases between. The CDR3 extends over 16 amino acids.